Listed below are T cell receptor beta chains from one sample, sequenced in a study of vaccination effects on CD4 cells after COVID-19. Clones were read by immunoSEQ multiplex PCR, and TCRdb kept only the in-frame ones, dropping some. The data contain approximately 40,000 clones, roughly 70% of them singletons. Antigens for these TCRs are unknown. The material sequenced was CD4+ T cells from PBMCs cultured with SARS-CoV-2 spike peptides, taken before COVID-19 vaccination. These receptors were obtained from a human donor who received a COVID-19 vaccine. Each CDR3 is given with its conserved first and last residue. D genes are given only for firm matches. Some rows mark clone size as missing; the rest say once, few, many or name a class of expanded clone.

v_gene,abundance,j_gene,d_gene,CDR3nt,CDR3aa
TRBV29-1,-,TRBJ2-1,TRBD2,TGCAGCGTTGCCTTAGCGGGGAAGAGTATTGAGCAGTTCTTC,CSVALAGKSIEQFF
TRBV6-5,-,TRBJ1-4,TRBD1,TGTGCCAGCAGACGACAGGGGGCCGAAAAACTGTTTTTT,CASRRQGAEKLFF
TRBV7-8,-,TRBJ1-1,-,TGTGCCAGCAGCTTAGGGACTCAGTGGACTGAAGCTTTCTTT,CASSLGTQWTEAFF
TRBV9,-,TRBJ1-3,-,TGTGCCAGCAGCGTGGGGGATGGAAACACCATATATTTT,CASSVGDGNTIYF
TRBV5-6,-,TRBJ1-2,-,TGTGCCAGCAGCTTGTTCCGTGGGACTGCTAACTATGGCTACACCTTC,CASSLFRGTANYGYTF
TRBV5-1,-,TRBJ2-2,TRBD1,TGCGCCACCTGGACAGGGAAGAACACCGGGGAGCTGTTTTTT,CATWTGKNTGELFF
TRBV3-1/TRBV3-2,-,TRBJ1-2,-,TGTGCCAGCAGCTGGACCGGTGATGTGGACTATGGCTACACCTTC,CASSWTGDVDYGYTF
TRBV28,-,TRBJ1-2,-,TGTGCCAGCAGCCTCAGTTTACTTTATGGCTACACCTTC,CASSLSLLYGYTF
TRBV11-3,-,TRBJ2-5,-,TGTGCCAGCAGCTTCCAACCCCAAGAGACCCAGTACTTC,CASSFQPQETQYF
TRBV7-2,-,TRBJ1-6,TRBD1,TGTGCCAGCACCCCCGGACAGGGGAGGTCCTATAATTCACCCCTCCACTTT,CASTPGQGRSYNSPLHF
TRBV18,-,TRBJ2-5,-,TGTGCCAGCTCTCTACAAGAGACCCAGTACTTC,CASSLQETQYF
TRBV5-5,-,TRBJ1-4,-,TGTGCCAGCAGCTTGGGGACAGCAACTAATGAAAAACTGTTTTTT,CASSLGTATNEKLFF
TRBV25-1,-,TRBJ2-5,-,TGTGCCAGCAGTGCCCAAGAGACCCAGTACTTC,CASSAQETQYF
TRBV19,once,TRBJ1-1,-,TGTGCCAGTAGCCCAGAGGGGGGGGGCCGAACTGAAGCTTTCTTT,CASSPEGGGRTEAFF
TRBV19,few,TRBJ1-5,-,TGTGCCAGTAAAACTGAGGACAGAAGCAATCAGCCCCAGCATTTT,CASKTEDRSNQPQHF